The sequence of this T cell receptor beta chain was determined in a study of OX40 agonist ivuxolimab in advanced cancers. The wider study: Ivuxolimab, which patients received intravenously every 2 weeks, was dosed at 0.01 to 10 mg/kg. Enrollees could have had prior anti-PD-1, anti-PD-L1 or anti-CTLA-4 therapy, which 40% to 45% had received.

Study conclusions and caveats: In the expanded peripheral T cells, antigen specificity was never determined. Some nonresponders also had low normalized T-cell clonal expansion.

Assay used: immunoSEQ multiplex PCR; TCRdb lists only in-frame clones, some missing. Of about 49,000 clones in the sample, about four fifths are singletons; the top ten hold approximately 6.1%. This CDR3 is 16 amino acids long. The germline V gene has CDR1 SEHNR and CDR2 FQNEAQ (reference sequence). Trimming took 4 bases from V and 6 from J, leaving 16 bases between them. A remark on this clone: As yet, its antigen is unknown.

Sequences were derived from CD4+ or CD8+ T cells sorted from blood, sampled in a trial of the OX40 agonist ivuxolimab. The chain couples TRBV7-9 to TRBJ1-6; the D is unclear. This TCR was sampled from an adult with an advanced solid tumor such as melanoma, head and neck, liver or kidney cancer. The chain's CDR3 is CASSSAELPINSPLHF. CDR3 in DNA: TGTGCCAGCAGCTCCGCGGAGCTTCCGATTAATTCACCCCTCCACTTT.